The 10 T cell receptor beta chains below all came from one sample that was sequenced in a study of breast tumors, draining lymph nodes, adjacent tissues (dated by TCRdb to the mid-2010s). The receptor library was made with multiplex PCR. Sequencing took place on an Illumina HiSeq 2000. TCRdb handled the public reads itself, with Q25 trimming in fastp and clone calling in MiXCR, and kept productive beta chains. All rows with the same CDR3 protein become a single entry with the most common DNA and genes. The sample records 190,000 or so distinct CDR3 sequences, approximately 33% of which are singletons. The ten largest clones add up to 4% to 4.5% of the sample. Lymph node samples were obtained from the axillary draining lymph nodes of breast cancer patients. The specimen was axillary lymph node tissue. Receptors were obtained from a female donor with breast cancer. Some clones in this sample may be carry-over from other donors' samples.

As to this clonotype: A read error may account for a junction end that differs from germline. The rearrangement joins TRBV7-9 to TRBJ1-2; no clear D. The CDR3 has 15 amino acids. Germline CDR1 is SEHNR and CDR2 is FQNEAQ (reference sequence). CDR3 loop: CASSSMVPSGGGYPF. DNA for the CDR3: TGTGCCAGCAGCTCCATGGTTCCCTCAGGAGGTGGCTACCCCTTC.

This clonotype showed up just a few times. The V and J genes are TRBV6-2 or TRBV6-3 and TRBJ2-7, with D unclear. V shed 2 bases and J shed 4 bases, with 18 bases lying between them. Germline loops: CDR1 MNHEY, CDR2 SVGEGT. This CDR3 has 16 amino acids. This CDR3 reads CASSYVRAMHLYEQYF. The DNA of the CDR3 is TGTGCCAGCAGTTACGTTAGAGCCATGCACTTGTACGAGCAGTACTTC.

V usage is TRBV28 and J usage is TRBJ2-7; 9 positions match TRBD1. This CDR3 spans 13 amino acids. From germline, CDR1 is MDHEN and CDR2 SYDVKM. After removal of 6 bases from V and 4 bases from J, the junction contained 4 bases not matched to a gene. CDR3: CASRLTGGYEQYF. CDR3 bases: TGTGCCAGCAGATTGACAGGGGGATACGAGCAGTACTTC.

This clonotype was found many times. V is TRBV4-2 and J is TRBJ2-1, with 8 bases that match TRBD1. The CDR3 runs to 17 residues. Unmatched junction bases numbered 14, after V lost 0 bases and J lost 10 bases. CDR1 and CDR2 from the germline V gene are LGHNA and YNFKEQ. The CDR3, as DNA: TGTGCCAGCAGCCAAGATTTATTTGGGCAGGGGGCTGGGGAGCAGTTCTTC. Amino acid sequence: CASSQDLFGQGAGEQFF.

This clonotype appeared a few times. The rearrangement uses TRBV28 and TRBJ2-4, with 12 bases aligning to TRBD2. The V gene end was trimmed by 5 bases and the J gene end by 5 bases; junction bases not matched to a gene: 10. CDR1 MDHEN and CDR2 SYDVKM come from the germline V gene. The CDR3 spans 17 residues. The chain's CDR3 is CASSTSGGPLGENIQYF. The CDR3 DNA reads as TGTGCCAGCAGTACTAGCGGGGGGCCACTCGGAGAAAACATTCAGTACTTC.

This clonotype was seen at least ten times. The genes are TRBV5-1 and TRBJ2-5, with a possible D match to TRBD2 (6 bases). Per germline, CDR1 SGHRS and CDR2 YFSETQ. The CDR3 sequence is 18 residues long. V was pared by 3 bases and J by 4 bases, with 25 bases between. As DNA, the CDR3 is TGCGCCAGCAGCTCTTTTGGGGTTCGGGGGAGCGGCGGAGAGACCCAGTACTTC. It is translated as CASSSFGVRGSGGETQYF.

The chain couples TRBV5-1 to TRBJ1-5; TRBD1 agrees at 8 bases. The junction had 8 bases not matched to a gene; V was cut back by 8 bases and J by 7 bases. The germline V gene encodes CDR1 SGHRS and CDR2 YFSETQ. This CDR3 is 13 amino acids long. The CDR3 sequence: CASRHGTGQPQHF. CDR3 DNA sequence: TGCGCCAGTAGGCACGGGACAGGCCAGCCCCAGCATTTT.

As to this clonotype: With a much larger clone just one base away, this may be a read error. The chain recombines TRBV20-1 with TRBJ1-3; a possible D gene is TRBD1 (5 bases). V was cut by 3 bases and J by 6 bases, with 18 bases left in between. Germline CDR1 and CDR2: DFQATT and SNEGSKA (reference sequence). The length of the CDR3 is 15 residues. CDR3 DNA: TGCAGTGCTAGTCTCGACAGTGTTACTGCAAACACCATATATTTT. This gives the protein CSASLDSVTANTIYF.

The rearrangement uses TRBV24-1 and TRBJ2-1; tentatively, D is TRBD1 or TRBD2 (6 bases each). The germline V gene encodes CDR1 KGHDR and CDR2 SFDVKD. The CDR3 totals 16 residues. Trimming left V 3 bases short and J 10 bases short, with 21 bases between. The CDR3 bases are TGTGCCACCAGTGATCACTCGACAGGCCGGGGGCGGGAGCAGTTCTTC. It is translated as CATSDHSTGRGREQFF.

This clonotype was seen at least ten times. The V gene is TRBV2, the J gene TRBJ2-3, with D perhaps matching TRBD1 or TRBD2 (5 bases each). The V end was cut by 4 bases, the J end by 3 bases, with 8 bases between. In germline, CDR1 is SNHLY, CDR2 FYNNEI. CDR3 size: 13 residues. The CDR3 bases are TGTGCCAGCAGTGTGTGGGGGACAGATACGCAGTATTTT. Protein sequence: CASSVWGTDTQYF.